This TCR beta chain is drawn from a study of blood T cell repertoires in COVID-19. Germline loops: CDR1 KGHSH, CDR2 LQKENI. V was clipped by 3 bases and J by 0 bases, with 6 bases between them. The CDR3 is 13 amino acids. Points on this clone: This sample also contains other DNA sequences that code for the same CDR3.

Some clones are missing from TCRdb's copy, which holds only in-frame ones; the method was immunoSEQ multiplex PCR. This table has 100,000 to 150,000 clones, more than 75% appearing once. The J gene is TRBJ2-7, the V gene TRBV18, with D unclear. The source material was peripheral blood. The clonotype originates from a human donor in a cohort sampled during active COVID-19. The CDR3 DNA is TGTGCCAGCTCACCTGCAGACTCCTACGAGCAGTACTTC. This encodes CASSPADSYEQYF.